The 25 T cell receptor beta chains below come from one sample, sequenced in a study of blood T cell repertoires in COVID-19. TCRdb's copy holds only in-frame clones and misses some; the assay was immunoSEQ multiplex PCR. The top ten clones hold 3% to 5% of a sample with more than 300,000 clones, 85% to 95% of them seen once. Sequencing input: PBMCs or T cells enriched from blood (not recorded which). All receptors derive from a woman aged 25 to 39 who had been exposed to COVID-19.

The chain uses TRBV5-1 and TRBJ2-5, with 13 bases aligning to TRBD2. This CDR3 contains 15 residues. V lost 4 bases to trimming and J lost 1 base; unmatched junction nucleotides: 1. CDR1 is SGHRS, CDR2 YFSETQ, per germline. The CDR3 DNA reads as TGCGCCAGCAGCGGACTAGCGGGAGCCCAAGAGACCCAGTACTTC. It codes for CASSGLAGAQETQYF.

The rearrangement links TRBV4-3 to TRBJ1-1; 10 positions match TRBD1. This CDR3 spans 17 amino acids. Germline CDR1 LGHNA, CDR2 YSLEER. V lost 4 bases to trimming and J lost 5 bases; unmatched junction nucleotides: 13. CDR3 amino acids: CASSRFPGTGETTEAFF. CDR3 DNA: TGCGCCAGCAGCCGCTTCCCCGGGACAGGGGAGACAACTGAAGCTTTCTTT.

This clone is labeled medium-sized. This sequence joins TRBV20-1 and TRBJ1-2, with D unresolved. Germline CDR1 is DFQATT and CDR2 is SNEGSKA (reference sequence). V lost 3 bases and J lost 5, with 7 bases in between. This CDR3 spans 11 amino acids. The CDR3 nucleotides read TGCAGTGCTAGCTCGGGTTATGGCTACACCTTC. It codes for CSASSGYGYTF.

The rearrangement links TRBV3-1 (or the pseudogene TRBV3-2) to TRBJ2-7; 7 positions agree with TRBD2. With 4 bases clipped from V and 7 bases from J, the junction kept 1 base outside the gene matches. Germline V lookup: CDR1 LGHDT, CDR2 YNNKEL (reference sequence). The CDR3 covers 11 residues. In DNA form, the CDR3 reads TGTGCCAGCAGCCTAGCGGGTGAGCAGTACTTC. It translates to CASSLAGEQYF.

V gene TRBV7-2 combines with J gene TRBJ2-3; no clear D. This CDR3 is 16 amino acids long. Germline values: CDR1 SGHTA, CDR2 FQGNSA. V lost 5 bases and J lost 1, with 16 bases in between. The CDR3 sequence: CASSPLPQFGTDTQYF. In DNA, the CDR3 is TGTGCCAGCAGCCCACTTCCCCAATTTGGCACAGATACGCAGTATTTT.

The rearrangement links TRBV9 to TRBJ2-3; 8 positions agree with TRBD2. The CDR3 is 15 amino acids. Germline V gene sequence: CDR1 SGDLS, CDR2 YYNGEE. The V gene end was trimmed by 4 bases and the J gene end by 2 bases; junction bases not matched to a gene: 6. DNA of the CDR3: TGTGCCAGCAGCCTGGAGCGGGGGATCACAGATACGCAGTATTTT. Protein: CASSLERGITDTQYF.

This chain connects TRBV6-4 to TRBJ1-1, with a weak D call TRBD1 (5 bases). The CDR3 totals 14 residues. Trimming removed 0 bases at V and 4 bases at J, with 9 bases between. Germline CDR1 is MRHNA and CDR2 is SNTAGT. CDR3 coding DNA: TGTGCCAGCAGTGACTCGACAGAGGCCACTGAAGCTTTCTTT. Its translation is CASSDSTEATEAFF.

J is TRBJ2-1 and V is TRBV5-1; the D gene is possibly TRBD2 (5 bases). Trimming removed 3 bases from V and 3 bases from J, with 16 bases in between. Germline CDR1 and CDR2: SGHRS and YFSETQ. The CDR3 is 16 amino acids. CDR3 DNA sequence: TGCGCCAGCAGCTGGAGGACTTCGAGCGGCTACAATGAGCAGTTCTTC. Its translation is CASSWRTSSGYNEQFF.

The chain joins TRBV5-6 to TRBJ2-7; 10 bases agree with TRBD2. This CDR3 is 15 amino acids long. Germline V gene lookup returns CDR1 SGHDT and CDR2 YYEEEE. With 3 bases clipped from V and 4 bases from J, the junction kept 7 bases outside the gene matches. DNA for the CDR3: TGTGCCAGCAGCTACCGAGCGGGGGGGCCGTACGAGCAGTACTTC. Protein: CASSYRAGGPYEQYF. Looking up the rest from reference TRBV5-6 and TRBJ2-7 gives the full variable domain: DAGVTQSPTHLIKTRGQQVTLRCSPKSGHDTVSWYQQALGQGPQFIFQYYEEEERQRGNFPDRFSGHQFPNYSSELNVNALLLGDSALYLCASSYRAGGPYEQYFGPGTRLTVT.

V is TRBV27 and J is TRBJ1-6; no clear D. CDR3 length: 16 residues. Per germline, CDR1 MNHEY and CDR2 SMNVEV (reference sequence). The V end was cut by 6 bases, the J end by 4 bases, with 16 bases between. CDR3 coding DNA: TGTGCCAGCAGCCCCTCCAGCGGGGATTATAATTCACCCCTCCACTTT. Translation gives CASSPSSGDYNSPLHF.

This clone has only one observation. V and J are TRBV19 and TRBJ2-7, with 10 nucleotides matching TRBD2. With V trimmed by 6 bases and J by 0 bases, 5 bases remained unmatched. This CDR3 is 15 amino acids long. Germline V gives CDR1 LNHDA, CDR2 SQIVND (reference sequence). The CDR3 coding sequence is TGTGCCAGTAGCCTAGCGGGGGACTCCTCCTACGAGCAGTACTTC. This translates into CASSLAGDSSYEQYF.

The rearrangement uses TRBV28 and TRBJ1-4; perhaps TRBD1 as D (6 bases). Trimming took off 2 bases at V and 12 bases at J, with 16 bases between the two ends. The CDR3 contains 14 residues. Germline CDR1 is MDHEN and CDR2 is SYDVKM. CDR3 DNA sequence: TGTGCCAGCAGTTTAGGGGGGGCCAAGAGGGAACTGTTTTTT. Its translation: CASSLGGAKRELFF.

As regards this clone: Other nucleotide sequences in the sample specify the same CDR3. The gene calls are TRBV2 and TRBJ2-7; 7 nucleotides align to TRBD1. The germline gives CDR1 SNHLY, CDR2 FYNNEI. CDR3 length: 12 amino acids. The trim removed 4 bases at V and 3 bases at J, leaving 0 bases unmatched. DNA for the CDR3: TGTGCCAGCAGTGGGACAGGCTACGAGCAGTACTTC. Its protein product is CASSGTGYEQYF.

The rearrangement uses TRBV10-3 and TRBJ1-6; D may be TRBD1 (5 bases). Germline V CDR1 and CDR2: ENHRY, SYGVKD. This CDR3 has 13 residues. V was cut by 9 bases and J by 7 bases, with 13 bases left in between. The CDR3 loop reads CAILRDPNSPLHF. The CDR3 DNA follows: TGTGCCATTCTCAGGGATCCGAATTCACCCCTCCACTTT.

The V call is TRBV18, the J call TRBJ2-7; D remains unclear. V dropped 3 bases and J dropped 8 bases, with 14 bases sitting between them. Germline CDR1 and CDR2: KGHSH and LQKENI. CDR3 length: 13 amino acids. The CDR3 region is CASSPSAADKQYF. In DNA form, the CDR3 reads TGTGCCAGCTCACCGTCGGCAGCCGACAAGCAGTACTTC.

In the case of this clone: Different DNA sequences within this sample yield the same CDR3. The rearrangement links TRBV19 to TRBJ1-2; D ambiguous. The CDR3 is 12 amino acids. The V and J ends lost 8 bases and 2 bases respectively, with 9 bases between them. Germline loops: CDR1 LNHDA, CDR2 SQIVND (reference sequence). The CDR3 DNA reads TGTGCCAGTGAGCGTCGGAACTATGGCTACACCTTC. It codes for CASERRNYGYTF.

The chain combines TRBV18 with TRBJ1-1; TRBD1 might be the D (6 bases). Trimming shortened V by 6 bases and J by 1 base, and 15 bases separated the two germline ends. The CDR3 runs 15 residues. Per the germline V gene, CDR1 is KGHSH and CDR2 is LQKENI. CDR3 protein: CASSRTVTQNTEAFF. As DNA, the CDR3 is TGTGCCAGCTCTCGGACAGTTACCCAGAACACTGAAGCTTTCTTT.

This clone was counted a few times. The chain combines TRBV7-6 with TRBJ2-2; 7 nucleotides match TRBD2. The germline gives CDR1 SGHVS, CDR2 FNYEAQ. The CDR3 has 17 amino acids. The ends lost 1 base at V and 4 bases at J; junction bases unmatched: 9. The CDR3 loop reads CASSLEADRGVTGELFF. The CDR3 coding sequence is TGTGCCAGCAGCTTAGAAGCGGACCGGGGGGTCACCGGGGAGCTGTTTTTT. The full variable domain, completed using reference TRBV7-6 and TRBJ2-2, is GAGVSQSPRYKVTKRGQDVALRCDPISGHVSLYWYRQALGQGPEFLTYFNYEAQQDKSGLPNDRFSAERPEGSISTLTIQRTEQRDSAMYRCASSLEADRGVTGELFFGEGSRLTVL.

This sequence joins TRBV7-2 and TRBJ1-6; D possibly corresponds to TRBD1 (5 bases). CDR1 and CDR2 from the germline V gene are SGHTA and FQGNSA. The V end was cut by 5 bases, the J end by 1 base, with 15 bases between. CDR3 length equals 17 residues. The CDR3 nucleotides read TGTGCCAGCAGCCTCCGGGACTCAAGATCCTATAATTCACCCCTCCACTTT. Its translation: CASSLRDSRSYNSPLHF.

The chain has TRBV9 and TRBJ1-4, with a tentative D call TRBD1 (6 bases). This CDR3 spans 15 amino acids. Germline V gives CDR1 SGDLS, CDR2 YYNGEE. The V end was cut by 3 bases, the J end by 6 bases, with 15 bases between. In DNA form, the CDR3 reads TGTGCCAGCAGCGCCCACGGGGGGGGCGATGAAAAACTGTTTTTT. Protein sequence: CASSAHGGGDEKLFF.

The rearrangement uses TRBV10-3 and TRBJ2-7; maybe TRBD1 (6 bases). Trimming cost V 2 bases and J 2 bases, with 13 bases left between them. This CDR3 region has 15 residues. The germline V gene encodes CDR1 ENHRY and CDR2 SYGVKD. The CDR3 DNA sequence: TGTGCCATCAGTGAGCAGGGGACCCTCCCCTACGAGCAGTACTTC. This sequence encodes CAISEQGTLPYEQYF.

The chain uses TRBV11-3 and TRBJ2-7; TRBD1 matches 7 bases. Trimming removed 4 bases from V and 2 bases from J; junction bases left unmatched: 5. Germline-derived CDR1 and CDR2 are SGHNT and YENEEA. This CDR3 is 14 amino acids long. CDR3 loop: CASSSTGTAYEQYF. The CDR3 bases are TGTGCCAGCAGCTCGACCGGGACAGCCTACGAGCAGTACTTC.

This clone is a singleton in its sample. The V and J genes are TRBV5-1 and TRBJ1-5, with 8 bases identical to TRBD1. The CDR3 covers 17 residues. Looked up from germline, CDR1 is SGHRS and CDR2 is YFSETQ. J gave up 0 bases and V 4 bases, and 9 bases lay outside the gene matches. The CDR3 reads CASSPGQGRGSNQPQHF. CDR3 in DNA: TGCGCCAGCAGCCCTGGACAGGGAAGGGGTAGCAATCAGCCCCAGCATTTT.

The chain is built from TRBV7-9 and TRBJ1-1, with D perhaps TRBD1 (6 bases). Germline V lookup: CDR1 SEHNR, CDR2 FQNEAQ (reference sequence). CDR3 length: 13 residues. The V gene lost 6 bases and the J gene lost 1 base, with 9 bases spanning the gap. The CDR3 bases are TGTGCCAGCAGGGAGACAGGGAACACTGAAGCTTTCTTT. It encodes CASRETGNTEAFF.

V gene TRBV15 combines with J gene TRBJ1-1, with 7 bases lining up with TRBD1. CDR3 length: 17 residues. Looked up from germline, CDR1 is LNHNV and CDR2 is YYDKDF (reference sequence). V shed 0 bases, J shed 3 bases, and the junction held 10 bases outside the gene matches. The CDR3 protein is CATSRDRGGTRDTEAFF. The CDR3 DNA sequence: TGTGCCACCAGCAGAGATCGAGGGGGCACGAGGGACACTGAAGCTTTCTTT.